The 26 T cell receptor beta chains below all came from one sample that was sequenced in a study of blood T cells in healthy people across ages (dated by TCRdb to about 2015). The library was prepared using 5' RACE. Sequencing was carried out with an Illumina HiSeq 2500. A second 7 to 11 cycle PCR used a sample-barcoded 5' primer and a J-beta primer mix. TCRdb passed the public sequencing reads through fastp at Q25 and MiXCR, retaining productive beta sequences. Each entry is one CDR3 protein sequence, shown with its most common DNA and genes. The sample includes around 320,000 distinct CDR3 sequences, with 27% observed a single time. Of the sample, around 29% is held by the ten largest clones. The sequencing sample was made of blood. The receptors come from a woman in her 70s in good health.

To note about this clonotype: Relative to the germline gene, one junction end is altered; a read error may explain this. The V gene is TRBV28, the J gene TRBJ2-7; no definite D call. The CDR3 is 12 residues long. The germline V gene has CDR1 MDHEN and CDR2 SYDVKM. Here the CDR3 DNA reads TGTGCCAGCAAGGGTCTCGCCTACGGGCAGTACTTC. It codes for CASKGLAYGQYF.

CDR3 loop: CSAQWGNEQFF. The CDR3 region has the DNA TGCAGCGCCCAATGGGGGAATGAGCAGTTCTTC. The chain uses TRBV20-1 and TRBJ2-1; D is perhaps TRBD1 or TRBD2 (5 bases each). Germline V lookup: CDR1 DFQATT, CDR2 SNEGSKA (reference sequence). This CDR3 contains 11 residues.

The chain combines TRBV7-6 with TRBJ2-3, with TRBD1 matching over 7 bases. CDR1 and CDR2 from the germline V gene are SGHVS and FNYEAQ. The CDR3 contains 15 residues. The J segment lost 1 base and the V segment lost 3 bases, leaving 4 bases of the junction unmatched. CDR3 sequence (DNA): TGTGCCAGCAGCTTGCGGCAGGGGGGCACAGATACGCAGTATTTT. Amino acids: CASSLRQGGTDTQYF.

This sequence joins TRBV11-2 and TRBJ2-3; a possible D gene is TRBD2 (6 bases). The CDR3 length is 14 residues. The germline V gene encodes CDR1 SGHAT and CDR2 FQNNGV. With 5 bases removed from V and 9 bases from J, the gap between germline ends came to 18 bases. CDR3: CASSAGTARGTQYF. The CDR3 DNA follows: TGTGCCAGCAGCGCCGGGACTGCCCGAGGGACGCAGTATTTT.

The chain uses TRBV19 and TRBJ2-7; TRBD1 matches at 9 bases. The J segment lost 7 bases and the V segment lost 3 bases, leaving 4 bases of the junction unmatched. This CDR3 comprises 13 residues. Germline V gives CDR1 LNHDA, CDR2 SQIVND (reference sequence). CDR3 amino acids: CASSMDRGEEQYF. The CDR3 DNA is TGTGCCAGTAGTATGGACAGGGGTGAGGAGCAGTACTTC.

This clonotype was seen at least ten times. The rearrangement joins TRBV20-1 to TRBJ2-4; D is unresolved. The CDR3 is made up of 16 amino acids. Germline CDR1 and CDR2: DFQATT and SNEGSKA (reference sequence). The CDR3 reads CSQLQEPELAKNIQYF. The CDR3 DNA sequence: TGCAGCCAACTTCAGGAACCTGAACTAGCCAAAAACATTCAGTACTTC.

Only a few counts were recorded for this clonotype. The V call is TRBV7-8, the J call TRBJ2-1; 14 nucleotides agree with TRBD2. The CDR3 is 17 amino acids. Per the germline V gene, CDR1 is SGHVS and CDR2 is FQNEAQ. J lost 4 bases, V lost 5 bases, and 7 bases had no gene match. The CDR3 loop is CASSPGTSGSPYNEQFF. CDR3 nucleotides: TGTGCCAGCAGCCCCGGGACTAGCGGGAGTCCATACAATGAGCAGTTCTTC.

This clonotype has just a few counts. The chain joins TRBV28 to TRBJ1-1; D may be TRBD1 (6 bases). The length of the CDR3 is 14 residues. Trimming took off 7 bases at V and 4 bases at J, with 16 bases between the two ends. Germline V gene data show CDR1 as MDHEN and CDR2 as SYDVKM. CDR3: CASNRERGGTEAFF. The CDR3 DNA is TGTGCCAGCAACAGGGAGCGGGGTGGCACTGAAGCTTTCTTT.

Ten or more counts support this clonotype. J is TRBJ2-1 and V is TRBV7-3; D not resolved. Germline CDR1 SGHTA, CDR2 FQGTGA. The CDR3 extends over 11 amino acids. V was pared by 4 bases and J by 10 bases, with 8 bases between. In DNA form, the CDR3 reads TGTGCCAGCAGCTCCCAAGGGGAGCAGTTCTTC. Encoded protein: CASSSQGEQFF.

In its sample, this clonotype was seen a few times. The chain joins TRBV20-1 to TRBJ2-1; 9 bases line up with TRBD2. CDR3 length: 15 residues. Germline V gene data show CDR1 as DFQATT and CDR2 as SNEGSKA (reference sequence). Trimming took 6 bases from V and 5 from J; bases not matched to a gene: 11. CDR3 region: CSAPSQRGRDNEQFF. The CDR3 nucleotides are TGCAGTGCCCCGAGTCAACGCGGGAGGGACAATGAGCAGTTCTTC.

This clonotype was counted only a few times. The chain couples TRBV6-1 to TRBJ1-4, with D unresolved. The CDR3 has 15 residues. Trimming took 3 bases from V and 4 from J, leaving 12 bases between them. Germline CDR1 reads MNHNS; CDR2 reads SASEGT. The CDR3, as DNA: TGTGCCAGCAGTGAGATACAGCCATTTAATGAAAAACTGTTTTTT. This encodes CASSEIQPFNEKLFF.

The rearrangement uses TRBV7-9 and TRBJ2-1, with TRBD2 matching over 8 bases. The ends lost 4 bases at V and 5 bases at J; junction bases unmatched: 16. Germline CDR1 SEHNR, CDR2 FQNEAQ (reference sequence). The CDR3 totals 18 residues. Here the CDR3 reads CASSSLRRSSGQDNEQFF. The CDR3 DNA reads TGTGCCAGCAGCTCCCTTAGGCGATCTAGCGGGCAAGACAATGAGCAGTTCTTC.

As regards this clonotype: The conserved phenylalanine or tryptophan normally closing the CDR3 is absent here, so this likely arose from a read error. The J gene is TRBJ2-3, the V gene TRBV14; 9 bases are a match to TRBD1. The J segment lost 5 bases and the V segment lost 4 bases, leaving 7 bases of the junction unmatched. Germline values: CDR1 SGHDN, CDR2 FVKESK. The CDR3 contains 15 residues. The CDR3 sequence: CASSLLTGGRDTQYL. The DNA for the CDR3 is TGTGCCAGCAGCCTCTTGACAGGGGGAAGAGATACGCAGTATCTT.

This clonotype was counted a single time. The chain combines TRBV5-1 with TRBJ2-3; D might be TRBD2 (6 bases). The CDR3 contains 15 residues. The V and J ends lost 9 bases and 2 bases respectively, with 19 bases between them. Per the germline V gene, CDR1 is SGHRS and CDR2 is YFSETQ. CDR3 nucleotide sequence: TGCGCCACCAAACCGGCGGGGCAGTTCACAGATACGCAGTATTTT. It codes for CATKPAGQFTDTQYF.

This clonotype was counted a few times. This rearrangement joins TRBV6-1 to TRBJ1-1; D unresolved. The CDR3 runs to 12 residues. Germline V gene sequence: CDR1 MNHNS, CDR2 SASEGT. With 5 bases removed from V and 1 base from J, the gap between germline ends came to 5 bases. The CDR3 sequence is CASSPRNTEAFF. The CDR3, as DNA: TGTGCCAGCAGTCCCAGGAACACTGAAGCTTTCTTT.

The rearrangement uses TRBV7-2 and TRBJ2-2; 8 nucleotides match TRBD1. The trim removed 6 bases at V and 1 base at J, leaving 4 bases unmatched. Germline V lookup: CDR1 SGHTA, CDR2 FQGNSA. The length of the CDR3 is 15 residues. In DNA form, the CDR3 reads TGTGCCAGCAGACAACAGGGGGTGAACACCGGGGAGCTGTTTTTT. Protein sequence: CASRQQGVNTGELFF.

The chain has TRBV7-2 and TRBJ2-5; D may be TRBD1 (6 bases). The length of the CDR3 is 16 residues. Trimming cost V 1 base and J 2 bases, with 14 bases left between them. Germline V gene lookup returns CDR1 SGHTA and CDR2 FQGNSA. CDR3 DNA sequence: TGTGCCAGCAGCTTAGAGCCCCGCAGGGGACAAGAGACCCAGTACTTC. Its protein product is CASSLEPRRGQETQYF. The full variable domain, in which reference TRBV7-2 and TRBJ2-5 provide the parts outside the CDR3, is GAGVSQSPSNKVTEKGKDVELRCDPISGHTALYWYRQSLGQGLEFLIYFQGNSAPDKSGLPSDRFSAERTGGSVSTLTIQRTQQEDSAVYLCASSLEPRRGQETQYFGPGTRLLVL.

As concerns this clonotype: A much larger clone lies a single base off, so this may be a read error. This sequence joins TRBV25-1 and TRBJ2-3; the D is unclear. Per germline, CDR1 MGHDK and CDR2 SYGVNS. The CDR3 has 14 amino acids. CDR3 in amino acids: CTSSVTGSTDTQYF. CDR3 coding DNA: TGTACCAGCAGTGTTACCGGGAGCACAGATACGCAGTATTTT.

This clonotype has at least ten counts. The J gene is TRBJ1-6, the V gene TRBV5-1; 9 bases agree with TRBD1. J gave up 11 bases and V 4 bases, and 7 bases lay outside the gene matches. Germline values: CDR1 SGHRS, CDR2 YFSETQ. This CDR3 has 14 residues. CDR3 loop: CASSPGQGTAPLHF. The CDR3 DNA reads TGCGCCAGCAGCCCGGGACAGGGTACGGCACCCCTCCACTTT.

The chain joins TRBV20-1 to TRBJ2-5; no clear D. The end of the DNA is better explained by TRBJ2-7, so the J call may be wrong. From germline, CDR1 is DFQATT and CDR2 SNEGSKA (reference sequence). The CDR3 consists of 13 residues. This CDR3 reads CSAPGRNAYEQYF. In nucleotides, the CDR3 is TGCAGTGCTCCAGGACGGAACGCCTACGAGCAGTACTTC.

This clonotype was seen a single time. This chain connects TRBV20-1 to TRBJ1-6; weak D call: TRBD1 (6 bases). The CDR3 is 16 amino acids. The V end lost 6 bases, the J end lost 3 bases, and 18 bases lay between the germline ends. From germline, CDR1 is DFQATT and CDR2 SNEGSKA (reference sequence). CDR3 in DNA: TGCAGTGCCCCCCTAGAGGGGGGTCACTATAATTCACCCCTCCACTTT. It encodes CSAPLEGGHYNSPLHF.

The chain has TRBV12-3 or TRBV12-4 and TRBJ1-5; D call uncertain. Deletions cut 4 bases from V and 8 bases from J, with 9 bases between. CDR3 size: 12 residues. The CDR3 nucleotides are TGTGCCAGCAGTTCCCCTGTTGAGCCCCAGCATTTT. The encoded protein is CASSSPVEPQHF.

This clonotype was detected a few times. A junction boundary mismatches the germline segment, possibly from a read error. The chain combines TRBV28 with TRBJ2-5; the match to TRBD1 covers 10 bases. Germline CDR1 MDHEN, CDR2 SYDVKM. The CDR3 is 14 residues long. CDR3 sequence: CASTPGTGAYEQCF. CDR3 nucleotide sequence: TGTGCCAGCACCCCCGGGACAGGGGCCTACGAGCAGTGCTTC.

The chain couples TRBV12-3 or TRBV12-4 to TRBJ2-2; possible D gene TRBD2, 6 bases. Deletions cut 1 base from V and 5 bases from J, with 11 bases between. The CDR3 runs 15 residues. CDR3 in amino acids: CASSLVPGGTGELFF. In DNA, the CDR3 is TGTGCCAGCAGTTTAGTGCCAGGAGGGACCGGGGAGCTGTTTTTT.

This clonotype was counted at least ten times. The chain carries TRBV6-5 and TRBJ2-7; D uncertain. V shed 5 bases and J shed 5 bases, with 13 bases lying between them. This CDR3 is built from 13 residues. The germline V gene has CDR1 MNHEY and CDR2 SVGAGI. The CDR3 loop is CASSHHQSDEQYF. The CDR3 region has the DNA TGTGCCAGCAGTCACCACCAATCTGACGAGCAGTACTTC.

This clonotype was seen more than once but under ten times. The chain recombines TRBV10-3 with TRBJ2-1; 8 bases agree with TRBD2. V gave up 0 bases and J gave up 15 bases; unmatched junction bases: 10. The CDR3 runs to 14 residues. Germline V gives CDR1 ENHRY, CDR2 SYGVKD. CDR3 residues: CAISESSPGTRTFF. The CDR3 bases are TGTGCCATCAGTGAGTCTTCTCCGGGGACTAGGACGTTCTTC.